This T cell receptor (beta chain) is from a study of immune cell composition in non-small cell lung cancer. The study, taken as a whole, reports: No significant correlation existed between pack-years smoked and tumour clonality. Tumour-reactive clones were not shown to match dominant in vivo tumour clones. In adenocarcinoma, maximal tumour-associated clone frequency tracked TIL tumour reactivity. 60% to 75% of squamous and 25% to 35% of adenocarcinoma cases had tumour-associated clones >0.5%.

Normal lung sampling was at least 3 cm from the tumour, as distant as possible. TCRdb's copy holds only in-frame clones and misses some; the assay was immunoSEQ multiplex PCR. The sample contains about 3,400 clones, around 84% of which appear only once. In regard to this clone: Its antigen is unidentified.

CDR3 length: 17 amino acids. Germline loops: CDR1 MNHEY, CDR2 SMNVEV (reference sequence). V was clipped by 7 bases and J by 0 bases, with 19 bases between them. The chain joins TRBV27 to TRBJ2-1; D is possibly TRBD1 (5 bases). The sequence was obtained from a human donor with non-small cell lung cancer. Sequenced sample: non-adjacent lung tissue. The CDR3 DNA reads as TGTGCCAGCACCCCGGTACGGACAACGAGCTCCTACAATGAGCAGTTCTTC. It is translated as CASTPVRTTSSYNEQFF.